What follows are 21 T cell receptor beta chains derived from one specimen sequenced in a study of blood T cell repertoires in COVID-19. Libraries were prepared by immunoSEQ multiplex PCR; TCRdb keeps only in-frame clonotypes and omits some of them. The repertoire consists of over 130,000 clones, with approximately 88% occurring once and the leading ten covering around 26%. The specimen sequenced was peripheral blood. The origin of the receptors is a human donor in a cohort sampled during active COVID-19.

V gene TRBV2 combines with J gene TRBJ2-7; 8 bases line up with TRBD1. CDR3 size: 15 residues. Germline CDR1 reads SNHLY; CDR2 reads FYNNEI. Unmatched junction bases numbered 6, after V lost 3 bases and J lost 2 bases. The CDR3 reads CASSDPQGATYEQYF. CDR3 bases: TGTGCCAGCAGTGATCCCCAGGGGGCTACCTACGAGCAGTACTTC.

In this sample, this clone turned up once. This sequence joins TRBV2 and TRBJ2-1, with D maybe TRBD2 (5 bases). This CDR3 spans 16 amino acids. Germline V CDR1 and CDR2: SNHLY, FYNNEI. V was shortened by 3 bases and J by 4 bases, with 16 bases between the two germline ends. The CDR3 is CASSEGRVRGYNEQFF. The CDR3 nucleotides are TGTGCCAGCAGTGAGGGTCGGGTGAGAGGGTACAATGAGCAGTTCTTC.

The chain recombines TRBV12-5 with TRBJ2-7; 9 positions match TRBD1. This CDR3 spans 14 amino acids. V gave up 2 bases and J gave up 3 bases; unmatched junction bases: 2. Per the germline V gene, CDR1 is LGHNT and CDR2 is FRNRAP. CDR3 coding DNA: TGTGCTAGTGGTTTGCCGGACAGGGGCTACGAGCAGTACTTC. It specifies CASGLPDRGYEQYF. Full variable domain (remainder filled in from reference TRBV12-5 and TRBJ2-7): DARVTQTPRHKVTEMGQEVTMRCQPILGHNTVFWYRQTMMQGLELLAYFRNRAPLDDSGMPKDRFSAEMPDATLATLKIQPSEPRDSAVYFCASGLPDRGYEQYFGPGTRLTVT.

This chain joins TRBV14 and TRBJ2-3, with TRBD2 identical over 12 bases. The CDR3 extends over 17 amino acids. The V gene's germline CDR1 is SGHDN and CDR2 FVKESK. The V and J ends lost 1 base and 2 bases, in that order; junction bases with no gene match: 4. The CDR3 protein is CASSQGSSGRATDTQYF. CDR3 DNA sequence: TGTGCCAGCAGCCAAGGCTCTAGCGGGAGGGCCACAGATACGCAGTATTTT.

V gene TRBV9 combines with J gene TRBJ2-2; TRBD1 aligns across 9 bases. The J segment lost 5 bases and the V segment lost 4 bases, leaving 6 bases of the junction unmatched. The CDR3 totals 15 residues. The germline CDR1 and CDR2 sequences are SGDLS and YYNGEE. This CDR3 reads CASSTRDRDTGELFF. The CDR3 region has the DNA TGTGCCAGCAGCACCCGGGACAGGGATACCGGGGAGCTGTTTTTT.

The chain uses TRBV3-1 (or the pseudogene TRBV3-2) and TRBJ2-3, with TRBD2 identical over 7 bases. This CDR3 is 12 amino acids long. In germline, CDR1 is LGHDT, CDR2 YNNKEL (reference sequence). The CDR3 loop reads CAVGGGTDTQYF. CDR3 nucleotides: TGTGCTGTCGGCGGGGGTACAGATACGCAGTATTTT.

This sequence joins TRBV27 and TRBJ2-3; no reliable D call. The CDR3 consists of 13 residues. Germline V gene lookup returns CDR1 MNHEY and CDR2 SMNVEV (reference sequence). With 1 base removed from V and 6 bases from J, the gap between germline ends came to 8 bases. The CDR3 region is CASSLFERDTQYF. The CDR3, as DNA: TGTGCCAGCAGTTTATTTGAGCGCGATACGCAGTATTTT.

The chain links TRBV7-3 to TRBJ1-1; D call uncertain. There are 15 residues in the CDR3. From germline, CDR1 is SGHTA and CDR2 FQGTGA. V was trimmed by 4 bases and J by 3 bases, leaving 15 bases between them. CDR3 protein: CASSSRAGGDTEAFF. The CDR3 region has the DNA TGTGCCAGCAGCTCCCGGGCGGGCGGGGACACTGAAGCTTTCTTT.

The rearrangement uses TRBV4-1 and TRBJ2-3; TRBD1 is a possible D gene (6 bases). CDR1 is MGHRA, CDR2 YSYEKL, per germline. V lost 6 bases and J lost 0, with 13 bases in between. The CDR3 has 15 residues. This CDR3 reads CASRWTEASTDTQYF. CDR3 sequence (DNA): TGCGCCAGCAGGTGGACAGAGGCTAGCACAGATACGCAGTATTTT.

The V gene is TRBV19, the J gene TRBJ1-1; 8 bases align to TRBD1. Germline values: CDR1 LNHDA, CDR2 SQIVND (reference sequence). The CDR3 is made up of 15 amino acids. Trimming took 7 bases from V and 4 from J; bases not matched to a gene: 11. The CDR3 spells CASTNDRGGLTEAFF. CDR3 nucleotide sequence: TGTGCCAGTACCAATGACAGGGGAGGTCTCACTGAAGCTTTCTTT.

The chain couples TRBV3-1 (or the pseudogene TRBV3-2) to TRBJ1-4, with D perhaps matching TRBD1 (5 bases). Trimming shortened V by 8 bases and J by 0 bases, and 16 bases separated the two germline ends. The CDR3 runs 16 residues. CDR1 and CDR2 (germline): LGHDT, YNNKEL (reference sequence). CDR3 nucleotide sequence: TGTGCCAGCTCCATGGGGCCGACTGCAACTAATGAAAAACTGTTTTTT. This sequence encodes CASSMGPTATNEKLFF.

The genes are TRBV4-1 and TRBJ1-2; D uncertain. The V end was cut by 0 bases, the J end by 4 bases, with 12 bases between. The CDR3 extends over 15 amino acids. The germline CDR1 and CDR2 sequences are MGHRA and YSYEKL. The CDR3 region has the DNA TGCGCCAGCAGCCAAGAATGGGCAGCCGTCTATGGCTACACCTTC. Amino acid sequence: CASSQEWAAVYGYTF.

The rearrangement joins TRBV6-5 to TRBJ2-7, with 12 bases lining up with TRBD1. V was clipped by 7 bases and J by 2 bases; unmatched bases: 3. The CDR3 has 14 residues. CDR1 MNHEY and CDR2 SVGAGI come from the germline V gene. CDR3 bases: TGTGCCAGCACGGGACAGGGGGCCCCCTACGAGCAGTACTTC. It is translated as CASTGQGAPYEQYF.

This clone was found a few times. This chain links TRBV19 with TRBJ2-4; 9 nucleotides align to TRBD1. Unmatched junction bases numbered 20, after V lost 6 bases and J lost 8 bases. The CDR3 extends over 18 amino acids. CDR1 is LNHDA and CDR2 is SQIVND in the germline V gene (reference sequence). As DNA, the CDR3 is TGTGCCAGTAGGACAACACCCAAAATGACAGGGGGTTTTTACATTCAGTACTTC. Translation gives CASRTTPKMTGGFYIQYF.

As DNA, the CDR3 is TGTGCCAGCAGTGAAGTTGGCAGGTTGTCTGGAAACACCATATATTTT. It translates to CASSEVGRLSGNTIYF. This chain joins TRBV6-1 and TRBJ1-3; D uncertain. V was clipped by 1 base and J by 1 base, with 11 bases between them. CDR1 is MNHNS, CDR2 SASEGT, per germline. This CDR3 contains 16 residues.

This clone was counted once. Here the CDR3 reads CASSSPLNTEAFF. CDR3 nucleotide sequence: TGTGCCAGCAGTTCCCCCCTTAACACTGAAGCTTTCTTT. The rearrangement uses TRBV12-3 or TRBV12-4 and TRBJ1-1; D is unresolved. The CDR3 has 13 residues. V lost 4 bases, J lost 2 bases, and 8 bases lay in between.

J is TRBJ2-2 and V is TRBV11-3; tentative D call: TRBD1 (5 bases). This CDR3 is 15 amino acids long. V was trimmed by 0 bases and J by 6 bases, leaving 11 bases between them. Germline lookup yields CDR1 SGHNT and CDR2 YENEEA. DNA of the CDR3: TGTGCCAGCAGCTTAGATCCCGTGGGGCCCGGGGAGCTGTTTTTT. This gives the protein CASSLDPVGPGELFF.

This clone came up a few times. The chain links TRBV10-3 to TRBJ1-2, with D possibly being TRBD1 (6 bases). Trimming took 1 base from V and 6 from J, leaving 9 bases between them. Germline V gives CDR1 ENHRY, CDR2 SYGVKD. The CDR3 has 13 amino acids. The CDR3 DNA reads TGTGCCATCAGTGAGTTTGGGGACAATGGCTACACCTTC. Amino acids: CAISEFGDNGYTF.

The genes are TRBV25-1 and TRBJ2-7; possible D gene TRBD2, 6 bases. This CDR3 comprises 14 residues. Trimming removed 5 bases from V and 0 bases from J, with 11 bases in between. The V gene's germline CDR1 is MGHDK and CDR2 SYGVNS. In nucleotides, the CDR3 is TGTGCCAGCAGTAAACCCGGGAGCTCCTACGAGCAGTACTTC. Encoded protein: CASSKPGSSYEQYF.

Regarding this clone: Other DNA variants within this sample encode the same CDR3. This CDR3 reads CASSLAGQGMNTEAFF. The CDR3 DNA is TGTGCCAGCAGCTTAGCGGGTCAAGGCATGAACACTGAAGCTTTCTTT. V is TRBV7-3 and J is TRBJ1-1; D unclear. With 2 bases removed from V and 0 bases from J, the gap between germline ends came to 13 bases. The CDR3 is 16 residues long. Per germline, CDR1 SGHTA and CDR2 FQGTGA.

V gene TRBV2 combines with J gene TRBJ2-5, with unresolved D. The CDR3 is 14 residues long. Per germline, CDR1 SNHLY and CDR2 FYNNEI. Trimming pared 5 bases from V and 2 bases from J, leaving 12 bases between. CDR3 residues: CASSTRLTQETQYF. The DNA of the CDR3 is TGTGCCAGCAGTACGCGACTTACACAAGAGACCCAGTACTTC.